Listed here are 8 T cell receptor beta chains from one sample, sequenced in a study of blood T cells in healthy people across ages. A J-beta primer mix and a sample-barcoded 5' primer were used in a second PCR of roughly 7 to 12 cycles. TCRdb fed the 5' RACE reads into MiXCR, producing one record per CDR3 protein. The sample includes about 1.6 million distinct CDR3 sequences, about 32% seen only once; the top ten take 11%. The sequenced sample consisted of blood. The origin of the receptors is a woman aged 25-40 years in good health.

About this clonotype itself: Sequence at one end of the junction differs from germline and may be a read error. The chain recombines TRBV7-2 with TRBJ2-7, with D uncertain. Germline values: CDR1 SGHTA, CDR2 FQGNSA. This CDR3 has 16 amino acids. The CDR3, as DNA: TGTGCCAACAGCTTAGCCATGTCTAAGGCGGAAAGCGAGCAGTACTTC. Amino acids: CANSLAMSKAESEQYF.

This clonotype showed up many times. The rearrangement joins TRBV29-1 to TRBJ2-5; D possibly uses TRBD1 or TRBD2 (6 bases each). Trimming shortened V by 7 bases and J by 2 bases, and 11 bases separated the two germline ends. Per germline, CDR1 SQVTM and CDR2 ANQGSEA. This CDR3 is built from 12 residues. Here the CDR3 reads CSGGALQETQYF. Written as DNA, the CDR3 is TGCAGCGGGGGGGCTCTGCAAGAGACCCAGTACTTC. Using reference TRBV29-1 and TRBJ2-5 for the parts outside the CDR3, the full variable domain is SAVISQKPSRDICQRGTSLTIQCQVDSQVTMMFWYRQQPGQSLTLIATANQGSEATYESGFVIDKFPISRPNLTFSTLTVSNMSPEDSSIYLCSGGALQETQYFGPGTRLLVL.

In DNA, the CDR3 is TGCAGTGCTAGATCCCCGGGGGTACTAGCGAGCACAGATACGCAGTATTTT. It yields the protein CSARSPGVLASTDTQYF. This chain links TRBV20-1 with TRBJ2-3; 7 bases align to TRBD2. The germline gives CDR1 DFQATT, CDR2 SNEGSKA (reference sequence). The CDR3 runs 17 residues. The trim removed 2 bases at V and 0 bases at J, leaving 11 bases unmatched.

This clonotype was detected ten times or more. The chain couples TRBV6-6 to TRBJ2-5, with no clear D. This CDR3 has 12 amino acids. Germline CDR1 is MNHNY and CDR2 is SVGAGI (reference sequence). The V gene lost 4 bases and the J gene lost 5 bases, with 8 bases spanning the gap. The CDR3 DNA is TGTGCCAGCAGTTCCAGACCGGAGACCCAGTACTTC. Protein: CASSSRPETQYF.

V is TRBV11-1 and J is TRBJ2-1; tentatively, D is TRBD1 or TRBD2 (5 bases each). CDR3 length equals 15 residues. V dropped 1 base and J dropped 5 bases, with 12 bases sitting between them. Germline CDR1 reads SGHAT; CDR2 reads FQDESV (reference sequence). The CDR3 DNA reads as TGTGCCAGCAGCTTAGGGCCCCGGGGCCACAATGAGCAGTTCTTC. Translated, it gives CASSLGPRGHNEQFF.

The CDR3 spells CASSSPPGYGYTF. The CDR3 DNA reads as TGTGCCAGCAGCTCCCCTCCAGGATATGGCTACACCTTC. V usage is TRBV7-2 and J usage is TRBJ1-2; D uncertain. Germline loops: CDR1 SGHTA, CDR2 FQGNSA. The CDR3 contains 13 residues. Trimming took off 4 bases at V and 5 bases at J, with 11 bases between the two ends.

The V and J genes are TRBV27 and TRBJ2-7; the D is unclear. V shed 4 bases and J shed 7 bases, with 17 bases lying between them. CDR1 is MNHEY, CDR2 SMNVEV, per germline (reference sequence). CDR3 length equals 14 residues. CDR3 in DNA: TGTGCCAGCAGTTCCAACTTCATTCTCGGGGAGCAGTACTTC. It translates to CASSSNFILGEQYF.

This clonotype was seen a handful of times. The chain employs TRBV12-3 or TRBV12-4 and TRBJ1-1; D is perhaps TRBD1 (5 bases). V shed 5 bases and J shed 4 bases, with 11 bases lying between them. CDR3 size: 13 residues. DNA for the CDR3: TGTGCCAGCAGTCGCAGGGTGATCACTGAAGCTTTCTTT. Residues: CASSRRVITEAFF.